One and the same sample provided the 8 T cell receptor beta chains below, sequenced in a study of blood T cell repertoires in COVID-19. Measured with immunoSEQ multiplex PCR; TCRdb has only the in-frame clones, and not every one. The sample records about 91,000 clones, 75% to 85% being singletons. Sequenced sample: peripheral blood. The receptor set was obtained from a man aged 65 to 79 with acute or convalescent COVID-19.

This clone was observed a few times. V gene TRBV2 combines with J gene TRBJ1-5; the D gene is possibly TRBD1 (6 bases). V lost 5 bases to trimming and J lost 1 base, with 12 bases between them. CDR1 SNHLY and CDR2 FYNNEI come from the germline V gene. The CDR3 extends over 15 amino acids. The CDR3 region is CASSPTGWSNQPQHF. Written as DNA, the CDR3 is TGTGCCAGCAGTCCCACAGGGTGGAGCAATCAGCCCCAGCATTTT.

The CDR3 region has the DNA TGTGCCACCAGCATCCGACTAGGGGAAGAGACCCAGTACTTC. Amino acid sequence: CATSIRLGEETQYF. The J gene is TRBJ2-5, the V gene TRBV15; D may be TRBD2 (6 bases). This CDR3 comprises 14 residues. V dropped 4 bases and J dropped 3 bases, with 12 bases sitting between them. The germline V gene encodes CDR1 LNHNV and CDR2 YYDKDF (reference sequence).

The rearrangement links TRBV14 to TRBJ2-2; 9 bases fit TRBD2. Germline trimming cut 3 bases from V and 6 bases from J; bases unmatched to any gene: 5. The germline V gene has CDR1 SGHDN and CDR2 FVKESK. This CDR3 comprises 15 residues. CDR3: CASSQMAGGAGELFF. CDR3 bases: TGTGCCAGCAGCCAGATGGCGGGAGGGGCCGGGGAGCTGTTTTTT.

This chain links TRBV13 with TRBJ1-5, with D hard to call. The germline V and J ends were trimmed by 4 bases and 2 bases, with 12 bases remaining between them. Germline V gives CDR1 PRHDT, CDR2 FYEKMQ (reference sequence). This CDR3 has 15 residues. This CDR3 is CASSSSRIGNQPQHF. CDR3 coding DNA: TGTGCCAGCAGCTCCTCCCGTATTGGCAATCAGCCCCAGCATTTT.

The chain employs TRBV27 and TRBJ2-1; TRBD2 matches 7 bases. CDR1 and CDR2 (germline): MNHEY, SMNVEV (reference sequence). The trim removed 5 bases at V and 2 bases at J, leaving 6 bases unmatched. This CDR3 is built from 15 residues. CDR3 region: CASSGWAGAYNEQFF. CDR3 DNA: TGTGCCAGCAGTGGGTGGGCGGGAGCCTACAATGAGCAGTTCTTC.

V is TRBV5-1 and J is TRBJ1-1; 7 positions agree with TRBD1. The trim removed 4 bases at V and 8 bases at J, leaving 2 bases unmatched. Germline V gene lookup returns CDR1 SGHRS and CDR2 YFSETQ. CDR3 length: 11 amino acids. The CDR3 DNA sequence: TGCGCCAGCAGCCTGGACAGGGAAGCTTTCTTT. As protein: CASSLDREAFF.

This sequence joins TRBV6-1 and TRBJ1-5; tentatively, D is TRBD1 (5 bases). CDR3 length equals 14 residues. CDR1 and CDR2 from the germline V gene are MNHNS and SASEGT. V lost 0 bases to trimming and J lost 7 bases, with 10 bases between them. The DNA of the CDR3 is TGTGCCAGCAGTGAAGCGGGGGGTGGGCAGCCCCAGCATTTT. It translates to CASSEAGGGQPQHF.

This clone was recorded many times. V and J are TRBV27 and TRBJ1-3; no definite D call. This CDR3 has 12 amino acids. The ends were cut back, 8 bases at V and 2 bases at J, with 7 bases in the middle. From germline, CDR1 is MNHEY and CDR2 SMNVEV (reference sequence). This chain's CDR3 is CASRNTGNTIYF. CDR3 sequence (DNA): TGTGCCAGCCGAAACACTGGAAACACCATATATTTT.